These T cell receptor beta chains were read from a single sample in a study of shared clonotypes between healthy human individuals. Some clones are missing from TCRdb's copy, which holds only in-frame ones; the method was immunoSEQ multiplex PCR. The data contain around 1.9 million clones, 80% to 95% of them singletons. Sequencing was performed on naive CD8+ T cells from PBMCs. The receptor set was obtained from a man aged 18 to 35 in good health. Some clones in this sample may be carry-over from other donors' samples. Both conserved end residues are part of each CDR3. D genes are given only for firm matches. The size field is filled for only some rows; it gives once, few, many or a size class.

V	size	J	D	DNA	CDR3
TRBV27	once	TRBJ2-2	TRBD2	TGTGCCAGCAGTACCTGGACTAGCAGAAACACCGGGGAGCTGTTTTTT	CASSTWTSRNTGELFF
TRBV4-1	-	TRBJ2-7	-	TGCGCCAGCAGCCAAGATCTATCAGGGTTCGAGCAGTACTTC	CASSQDLSGFEQYF
TRBV30	-	TRBJ2-5	-	TGTGCCTGGAGTCCCCCGGGCCTCGGGGAGACCCAGTACTTC	CAWSPPGLGETQYF
TRBV6-1	-	TRBJ2-3	-	TGTGCCAGCAGTGAATCAGATACGCAGTATTTT	CASSESDTQYF
TRBV28	-	TRBJ1-1	-	TGTGCCAGCAGTTTATTGCAGGGATTTACGGCTTTCTTT	CASSLLQGFTAFF
TRBV7-9	-	TRBJ1-2	-	TGTGCCAGCAGCCGGGGGGCGAACGAGCTGTTCAGCTATGGCTACACCTTC	CASSRGANELFSYGYTF
TRBV15	-	TRBJ2-3	-	TGTGCCACCAGCAGAGATTCCCGGGGCGCCTTGGCAGATACGCAGTATTTT	CATSRDSRGALADTQYF
TRBV29-1	-	TRBJ2-3	TRBD2	TGCAGCGTTGAATTTGCGACTAGCGGGAGGACAGATACGCAGTATTTT	CSVEFATSGRTDTQYF
TRBV7-6	-	TRBJ2-7	TRBD1	TGTGCCAGCACCAGAGGGGGACAGATCTACGAGCAGTACTTC	CASTRGGQIYEQYF
TRBV5-6	once	TRBJ2-1	-	TGTGCCAGCAGCTTATGGGAGAATGAGCAGTTCTTC	CASSLWENEQFF
TRBV19	-	TRBJ1-5	-	TGTGCCAGTACCTTAGGCAATCAGCCCCAGCATTTT	CASTLGNQPQHF
TRBV6-5	few	TRBJ2-7	-	TGTGCCAGCAGTCCCGGACAGACCTACGAGCAGTACTTC	CASSPGQTYEQYF
TRBV30	-	TRBJ2-2	-	TGTGCCTGGAATTTTGGGTCTGGCGGGGAGCTGTTTTTT	CAWNFGSGGELFF
TRBV5-6	few	TRBJ1-1	-	TGTGCCAGCAGCTTGTATTCTGAAGCTTTCTTT	CASSLYSEAFF
TRBV4-1	-	TRBJ2-5	-	TGCGCCAGCAGCCAAGATCTCAGGGCGGGAGAGACCCAGTACTTC	CASSQDLRAGETQYF
TRBV28	-	TRBJ2-1	-	TGTGCCAGCAGACTCTGGGGAGGCAATGAGCAGTTCTTC	CASRLWGGNEQFF
TRBV25-1	-	TRBJ1-6	TRBD1	TGTGCCAGCAGCGCACAGGGGTATAATTCACCCCTCCACTTT	CASSAQGYNSPLHF
TRBV9	-	TRBJ1-1	-	TGTGCCAGCAGCGTAGACGCTAGAGTGAACACTGAAGCTTTCTTT	CASSVDARVNTEAFF
TRBV27	few	TRBJ1-1	-	TGTGCCAGCATCGGTCCGGGGGGCACTGAAGCTTTCTTT	CASIGPGGTEAFF
TRBV27	once	TRBJ2-5	-	TGTGCCAGCAGTACCTGGACTGTAGAGACCCAGTACTTC	CASSTWTVETQYF
TRBV5-6	-	TRBJ1-5	-	TGTGCCAGCAGCTTGTCCCAGACAGCGGGTCAGCCCCAGCATTTT	CASSLSQTAGQPQHF
TRBV27	-	TRBJ2-7	TRBD1	TGTGCCAGCAGTAAGACAGGGGGCACCTACGAGCAGTACTTC	CASSKTGGTYEQYF
TRBV27	once	TRBJ1-2	TRBD1	TGTGCCAGCAGTCACAAAAGGGGGCCGGGGGGTTGGAATTATGGCTACACCTTC	CASSHKRGPGGWNYGYTF
TRBV14	-	TRBJ1-1	-	TGTGCCAGCAGCCTCCGCCGGGACTCTAACACTGAAGCTTTCTTT	CASSLRRDSNTEAFF
TRBV5-4	once	TRBJ1-2	-	TGTGCCAGCAGTTTATTCCCAGGGTGGTACACCTTC	CASSLFPGWYTF
TRBV30	-	TRBJ2-3	TRBD2	TGTGCCTGGACGGGACTAGCGGGAGGCCCTCACACAGATACGCAGTATTTT	CAWTGLAGGPHTDTQYF
TRBV27	-	TRBJ1-4	TRBD1	TGTGCCAGCAGGTCCGGGACAGCAAATGAAAAACTGTTTTTT	CASRSGTANEKLFF
TRBV5-6	-	TRBJ1-1	-	TGTGCCAGCAGCCGGGGGTGGGACACTGAAGCTTTCTTT	CASSRGWDTEAFF
TRBV6-6	-	TRBJ2-7	-	TGTGCCAGCAGTTACGCCCCAGGTCCACCCTACGAGCAGTACTTC	CASSYAPGPPYEQYF
TRBV9	-	TRBJ2-1	-	TGTGCCAGCAGCGTAGACGGGAAAGTCTACAATGAGCAGTTCTTC	CASSVDGKVYNEQFF
TRBV27	-	TRBJ2-1	-	TGTGCCAGCAGTTTTTCCTCCTACAATGAGCAGTTCTTC	CASSFSSYNEQFF
TRBV5-1	-	TRBJ2-2	TRBD2	TGCGCCAGCAGCTGGGGACTAGCGGGAGGGCCAAGTGGCACCGGGGAGCTGTTTTTT	CASSWGLAGGPSGTGELFF
TRBV27	-	TRBJ1-2	-	TGTGCCAGCAGTACTCTCGACAGGAACTATGGCTACACCTTC	CASSTLDRNYGYTF
TRBV25-1	-	TRBJ1-2	-	TGTGCCAGCAAGGGTAGTGGCTACACCTTC	CASKGSGYTF
TRBV9	-	TRBJ2-3	-	TGTGCCAGCAGCGAGTTCCGGGGGTACGCAGATACGCAGTATTTT	CASSEFRGYADTQYF
TRBV28	-	TRBJ2-1	-	TGTGCCAGCAGCCGTCTAGCGTGGAATGAGCAGTTCTTC	CASSRLAWNEQFF
TRBV9	-	TRBJ2-7	-	TGTGCCAGCAGCGTAGGCCGAACTTTAAGCGAGCAGTACTTC	CASSVGRTLSEQYF
TRBV6-1	few	TRBJ1-5	TRBD1	TGTGCCAGCAGTGAAGCGGGGGACAGGGGGCACAATCAGCCCCAGCATTTT	CASSEAGDRGHNQPQHF
TRBV7-9	-	TRBJ2-7	TRBD1	TGTGCCAGCAGCTTTCCGGGACAGAACTACGAGCAGTACTTC	CASSFPGQNYEQYF
TRBV7-3	-	TRBJ2-1	TRBD1	TGTGCCAGCAGCTCCCGACAGGGGAACAATGAGCAGTTCTTC	CASSSRQGNNEQFF
TRBV7-2	once	TRBJ1-2	-	TGTGCCAGCAGCTTAGCGCGCGGAGGGGGAAATGCCTACACCTTC	CASSLARGGGNAYTF